This T cell receptor beta chain was documented in a study of T-cell memory formation after mild COVID-19. From germline, CDR1 is SGHRS and CDR2 YFSETQ. The CDR3 loop spans 16 amino acids. Trimming removed 6 bases from V and 6 bases from J; junction bases left unmatched: 7. This clonotype was detected only a few times. One entry per CDR3 protein, called by TCRdb with MiXCR from the 5' RACE reads. The repertoire holds 400,000 to 500,000 distinct CDR3 sequences, about 20% seen once, with 8.4% in the top ten. The genes are TRBV5-1 and TRBJ2-1, with TRBD2 identical over 15 bases. The source of this sequence is an adult woman who had mild COVID-19 (a few samples of this study predate the infection). Cell type and time point are not known. The sample consisted of PBMCs or a T cell subset sorted from them (not recorded which). The CDR3 is CASTEPGLAGGNEQFF. CDR3 bases: TGCGCCAGCACCGAACCGGGACTAGCGGGGGGCAATGAGCAGTTCTTC.